The present T cell receptor (beta chain) was sequenced within a study of T cell changes during pregnancy in multiple sclerosis. Repertoires were generated with immunoSEQ multiplex PCR, while TCRdb's copy carries only in-frame clones and drops some. The sample contains fewer than 45,000 clones, 91% of which appear only once. Germline values: CDR1 SGHNT, CDR2 YYREEE (reference sequence). CDR3 length equals 12 residues. Deletions cut 0 bases from V and 7 bases from J, with 2 bases between. The chain uses TRBV5-4 and TRBJ1-6; D remains unclear. The clonotype originates from a female donor in good health, enrolled as a control in a pregnancy study. The specimen comprised CD4+ T cells from peripheral blood mononuclear cells, sampled in the second trimester of pregnancy. As DNA, the CDR3 is TGTGCCAGCAGCTTGGCGAATTCACCCCTCCACTTT. Its protein product is CASSLANSPLHF.